The 32 T cell receptor beta chains reported below all come from one sample, sequenced in a study of control samples from healthy donors and cancer patients. Sequenced by immunoSEQ multiplex PCR; TCRdb stores in-frame clones only, minus some. The table records around 100,000 clones, about 91% of them present only once. The sample consisted of blood. The receptors here all came from a woman aged 18-30 years in good health.

V is TRBV18 and J is TRBJ1-3, with 7 bases that match TRBD1. The CDR3 is made up of 15 amino acids. With 6 bases clipped from V and 3 bases from J, the junction kept 8 bases outside the gene matches. Germline CDR1 reads KGHSH; CDR2 reads LQKENI. The CDR3 bases are TGTGCCAGCTCGTTACAGGGGAACGGTGGAAACACCATATATTTT. Translating gives CASSLQGNGGNTIYF. The full variable domain, completed using reference TRBV18 and TRBJ1-3, is NAGVMQNPRHLVRRRGQEARLRCSPMKGHSHVYWYRQLPEEGLKFMVYLQKENIIDESGMPKERFSAEFPKEGPSILRIQQVVRGDSAAYFCASSLQGNGGNTIYFGEGSWLTVV.

V and J are TRBV7-6 and TRBJ1-1; D is unclear. V was trimmed by 1 base and J by 1 base, leaving 10 bases between them. Germline V gene data show CDR1 as SGHVS and CDR2 as FNYEAQ. CDR3 length equals 15 residues. CDR3 in DNA: TGTGCCAGCAGCTTAGGTACAGCCCGGAACACTGAAGCTTTCTTT. Translation: CASSLGTARNTEAFF.

The gene calls are TRBV3-1 (or the pseudogene TRBV3-2) and TRBJ2-5; D may match TRBD1 or TRBD2 (5 bases each). Trimming removed 0 bases from V and 7 bases from J, with 6 bases in between. This CDR3 region has 12 residues. From germline, CDR1 is LGHDT and CDR2 YNNKEL (reference sequence). The CDR3 sequence is CASSQDGGTQYF. For the CDR3, the DNA is TGTGCCAGCAGCCAAGATGGGGGGACCCAGTACTTC.

This chain joins TRBV9 and TRBJ2-1, with 14 positions matching TRBD2. V lost 6 bases to trimming and J lost 9 bases; unmatched junction nucleotides: 8. CDR3 length: 15 residues. From germline, CDR1 is SGDLS and CDR2 YYNGEE. The DNA for the CDR3 is TGTGCCAGCACAACCGGGACTAGCGGGAGTGTTGAGCAGTTCTTC. This gives the protein CASTTGTSGSVEQFF. Combining the CDR3 with reference TRBV9 and TRBJ2-1 gives the whole variable domain DSGVTQTPKHLITATGQRVTLRCSPRSGDLSVYWYQQSLDQGLQFLIQYYNGEERAKGNILERFSAQQFPDLHSELNLSSLELGDSALYFCASTTGTSGSVEQFFGPGTRLTVL.

In DNA, the CDR3 is TGTGCCATCAGGCCGGGTAGTGGGAGCGAGCAGTACTTC. Its protein is CAIRPGSGSEQYF. This rearrangement joins TRBV10-3 to TRBJ2-7; D is possibly TRBD2 (5 bases). The germline V gene has CDR1 ENHRY and CDR2 SYGVKD. The CDR3 extends over 13 amino acids. Trimming stripped 6 bases from V and 6 bases from J, with 15 bases between.

The chain combines TRBV6-2 or TRBV6-3 with TRBJ1-5; 10 bases fit TRBD1. V shed 5 bases and J 4 bases; nucleotides not matched to a gene: 5. The CDR3 totals 15 residues. Germline CDR1 is MNHEY and CDR2 is SVGEGT. The CDR3 region has the DNA TGTGCCAGCAGTGGGGGACAGGGGAAGAATCAGCCCCAGCATTTT. It is translated as CASSGGQGKNQPQHF.

This clone came up once. The rearrangement joins TRBV21-1 to TRBJ1-2; the D segment call TRBD1 is taken from the table without a DNA check. TRBV21-1 is deemed a pseudogene. The CDR3 consists of 14 residues. The CDR3 reads CASSTGQRSYGYTF. In DNA form, the CDR3 reads TGTGCCAGCAGCACCGGACAGCGATCCTATGGCTACACCTTC.

For the CDR3, the DNA is TGTGCCAGCAGCACCGCCTGGACAGGGGTTAATGAAAAACTGTTTTTT. This sequence encodes CASSTAWTGVNEKLFF. The rearrangement joins TRBV28 to TRBJ1-4; the match to TRBD1 covers 9 bases. Germline assignment: CDR1 MDHEN and CDR2 SYDVKM. J was trimmed by 4 bases and V by 6 bases; bases with no gene match: 9. The CDR3 is made up of 16 amino acids. Combining the CDR3 with reference TRBV28 and TRBJ1-4 gives the whole variable domain DVKVTQSSRYLVKRTGEKVFLECVQDMDHENMFWYRQDPGLGLRLIYFSYDVKMKEKGDIPEGYSVSREKKERFSLILESASTNQTSMYLCASSTAWTGVNEKLFFGSGTQLSVL.

This chain joins TRBV3-1 (or the pseudogene TRBV3-2) and TRBJ2-3, with D possibly being TRBD2 (5 bases). The CDR3 runs to 13 residues. Trimming took off 4 bases at V and 5 bases at J, with 10 bases between the two ends. CDR1 is LGHDT, CDR2 YNNKEL, per germline (reference sequence). CDR3 in amino acids: CASSPPLGDTQYF. The DNA for the CDR3 is TGTGCCAGCAGCCCTCCACTAGGAGATACGCAGTATTTT.

The chain uses TRBV19 and TRBJ1-2; D unclear. The germline V gene has CDR1 LNHDA and CDR2 SQIVND (reference sequence). Between the trimmed V and J ends, which lost 0 bases and 4 bases, there was a span of 9 bases. CDR3 length: 14 amino acids. The CDR3 loop reads CASSIEGMVYGYTF. The CDR3, as DNA: TGTGCCAGTAGTATAGAGGGGATGGTCTATGGCTACACCTTC.

The chain couples TRBV19 to TRBJ2-7, with 7 bases matching TRBD1. Germline V gene data show CDR1 as LNHDA and CDR2 as SQIVND (reference sequence). Losses at the gene ends were 2 bases for V and 2 bases for J; bases not matched to a gene: 3. The CDR3 extends over 14 amino acids. CDR3 amino acids: CASSIRGPAYEQYF. CDR3 sequence (DNA): TGTGCCAGTAGTATAAGGGGGCCGGCCTACGAGCAGTACTTC.

This rearrangement joins TRBV19 to TRBJ2-7, with unresolved D. With 6 bases removed from V and 2 bases from J, the gap between germline ends came to 8 bases. This CDR3 contains 12 residues. CDR1 LNHDA and CDR2 SQIVND come from the germline V gene (reference sequence). The CDR3 DNA sequence: TGTGCCAGTAGGGCTGGAGCCTACGAGCAGTACTTC. Its translation is CASRAGAYEQYF.

The CDR3 spells CASSLWAGEGVAKNIQYF. As DNA, the CDR3 is TGTGCCAGCAGCTTATGGGCGGGAGAGGGGGTAGCCAAAAACATTCAGTACTTC. The chain has TRBV7-9 and TRBJ2-4; D may be TRBD2 (7 bases). This CDR3 comprises 18 residues. V dropped 2 bases and J dropped 0 bases, with 17 bases sitting between them. CDR1 is SEHNR, CDR2 FQNEAQ, per germline (reference sequence).

The chain has TRBV18 and TRBJ1-4; D is unclear. Deletions cut 3 bases from V and 7 bases from J, with 9 bases between. This CDR3 spans 13 amino acids. Germline V gene sequence: CDR1 KGHSH, CDR2 LQKENI. Here the CDR3 DNA reads TGTGCCAGCTCACCTAGACATCTTGAAAAACTGTTTTTT. Its translation: CASSPRHLEKLFF. Filled out from reference TRBV18 and TRBJ1-4, the complete variable domain reads NAGVMQNPRHLVRRRGQEARLRCSPMKGHSHVYWYRQLPEEGLKFMVYLQKENIIDESGMPKERFSAEFPKEGPSILRIQQVVRGDSAAYFCASSPRHLEKLFFGSGTQLSVL.

The J gene is TRBJ2-3, the V gene TRBV7-9, with D possibly being TRBD2 (5 bases). The CDR3 spans 13 residues. Germline V gene lookup returns CDR1 SEHNR and CDR2 FQNEAQ (reference sequence). The ends were cut back, 3 bases at V and 6 bases at J, with 10 bases in the middle. The CDR3 sequence is CASSLGSGDTQYF. In DNA form, the CDR3 reads TGTGCCAGCAGCTTGGGGTCGGGGGATACGCAGTATTTT.

This chain joins TRBV28 and TRBJ2-7, with D possibly TRBD2 on 6 matching bases. Between the trimmed V and J ends, which lost 7 bases and 1 base, there was a span of 11 bases. The length of the CDR3 is 13 residues. Germline CDR1 and CDR2: MDHEN and SYDVKM. The chain's CDR3 is CASISGVSYEQYF. CDR3 bases: TGTGCCAGCATCTCGGGGGTGTCCTACGAGCAGTACTTC.

V gene TRBV6-6 combines with J gene TRBJ2-6; no clear D gene. This CDR3 region has 15 residues. Trimming took 5 bases from V and 2 from J, leaving 10 bases between them. Germline CDR1 reads MNHNY; CDR2 reads SVGAGI (reference sequence). The CDR3 spells CASSGRVAGANVLTF. In nucleotides, the CDR3 is TGTGCCAGCAGTGGCCGGGTGGCTGGGGCCAACGTCCTGACTTTC.

In its sample, this clone was seen once. This chain joins TRBV29-1 and TRBJ1-4, with TRBD1 as a possible D gene (6 bases). Germline V gives CDR1 SQVTM, CDR2 ANQGSEA. This CDR3 comprises 14 residues. V dropped 7 bases and J dropped 8 bases, with 20 bases sitting between them. Here the CDR3 DNA reads TGCAGCGCTGCCTTTTTGGGGGCAGGGGAAAAACTGTTTTTT. Its translation: CSAAFLGAGEKLFF.

The rearrangement joins TRBV28 to TRBJ1-1, with D possibly being TRBD1 (5 bases). Looked up from germline, CDR1 is MDHEN and CDR2 is SYDVKM. This CDR3 is 15 amino acids long. Trimming pared 5 bases from V and 4 bases from J, leaving 17 bases between. This chain's CDR3 is CASSIGADLGTEAFF. CDR3 in DNA: TGTGCCAGCAGTATTGGGGCCGACTTGGGCACTGAAGCTTTCTTT.

The genes are TRBV10-2 and TRBJ2-5, with D maybe TRBD1 (6 bases). V was clipped by 7 bases and J by 10 bases, with 16 bases between them. The CDR3 contains 12 residues. Germline V gene lookup returns CDR1 WSHSY and CDR2 SAAADI. The CDR3 DNA is TGCGCCAGCATGGACAGTGCCAAACGCCAGTACTTC. It specifies CASMDSAKRQYF.

This clone has only one observation. V is TRBV7-9 and J is TRBJ2-3; D remains unclear. V was shortened by 5 bases and J by 5 bases, with 8 bases between the two germline ends. Per germline, CDR1 SEHNR and CDR2 FQNEAQ (reference sequence). The CDR3 contains 12 residues. The CDR3 nucleotides are TGTGCCAGCAGCCCGATGGGAGATACGCAGTATTTT. Translated, it gives CASSPMGDTQYF.

This rearrangement joins TRBV19 to TRBJ1-1, with TRBD1 matching 7 bases. This CDR3 spans 13 amino acids. V lost 3 bases and J lost 9; bases outside the gene matches: 7. In germline, CDR1 is LNHDA, CDR2 SQIVND (reference sequence). The CDR3 loop is CASSMTGTVKAFF. The CDR3 nucleotides read TGTGCCAGTAGTATGACAGGGACAGTAAAAGCTTTCTTT.

The gene calls are TRBV24-1 and TRBJ2-4, with 8 bases lining up with TRBD1. The CDR3 extends over 13 amino acids. J lost 6 bases, V lost 9 bases, and 6 bases had no gene match. Germline CDR1 is KGHDR and CDR2 is SFDVKD. The CDR3 nucleotides are TGTGCCACCGCGGACAGGGATAGAAACATTCAGTACTTC. Residues: CATADRDRNIQYF.

This chain uses TRBV10-1 with TRBJ2-5; D is unresolved. Per the germline V gene, CDR1 is WNHNN and CDR2 is SYGVQD (reference sequence). The V end was cut by 2 bases, the J end by 5 bases, with 12 bases between. The CDR3 totals 14 residues. CDR3 in DNA: TGCGCCAGCAGTGAGGATCGGGTCGGGGAGACCCAGTACTTC. Translation: CASSEDRVGETQYF.

The chain is built from TRBV20-1 and TRBJ2-1; TRBD2 aligns across 10 bases. V gave up 3 bases and J gave up 6 bases; unmatched junction bases: 5. CDR1 is DFQATT, CDR2 SNEGSKA, per germline (reference sequence). This CDR3 comprises 14 residues. In DNA, the CDR3 is TGCAGTGCTAGTATACTAGCGGGGACCAATGAGCAGTTCTTC. It codes for CSASILAGTNEQFF.

The count of this clone is one. This chain connects TRBV11-3 to TRBJ2-1; 8 positions agree with TRBD2. CDR3 size: 13 residues. Germline V CDR1 and CDR2: SGHNT, YENEEA. V lost 6 bases to trimming and J lost 8 bases; unmatched junction nucleotides: 6. CDR3 DNA sequence: TGTGCCAGCAGTCGGGGGGGCGCGGATGAGCAGTTCTTC. Its protein product is CASSRGGADEQFF.

This chain uses TRBV28 with TRBJ1-4; 11 bases line up with TRBD1. This CDR3 has 16 residues. CDR1 is MDHEN, CDR2 SYDVKM, per germline. The V and J ends lost 4 bases and 7 bases, in that order; junction bases with no gene match: 8. DNA for the CDR3: TGTGCCAGCAGTTCCTATGGACAGGGGGCCGGTGAAAAACTGTTTTTT. Encoded protein: CASSSYGQGAGEKLFF.

The chain is built from TRBV12-3 or TRBV12-4 and TRBJ1-3; 7 positions agree with TRBD1. J lost 4 bases, V lost 9 bases, and 6 bases had no gene match. The CDR3 is made up of 13 amino acids. The CDR3 nucleotides read TGTGCCAGTAGGGGGCGATCGGGAAACACCATATATTTT. Amino acids: CASRGRSGNTIYF.

This chain connects TRBV20-1 to TRBJ2-5; TRBD2 matches at 10 bases. Unmatched junction bases numbered 8, after V lost 3 bases and J lost 4 bases. CDR1 DFQATT and CDR2 SNEGSKA come from the germline V gene (reference sequence). The CDR3 sequence is 15 residues long. CDR3 bases: TGCAGTGCTAGTTCTCTAGCGGGAGTAGGAGAGACCCAGTACTTC. Translation: CSASSLAGVGETQYF.

The chain links TRBV7-9 to TRBJ2-1, with a tentative D call TRBD1 (5 bases). The CDR3 contains 14 residues. V gave up 11 bases and J gave up 3 bases, with 17 bases separating them. Germline V gives CDR1 SEHNR, CDR2 FQNEAQ (reference sequence). The CDR3 region has the DNA TGTGCCTACCGGGCAGGGAATATCTACAATGAGCAGTTCTTC. It yields the protein CAYRAGNIYNEQFF. Together with reference TRBV7-9 and TRBJ2-1, the CDR3 gives the full variable domain: DTGVSQNPRHKITKRGQNVTFRCDPISEHNRLYWYRQTLGQGPEFLTYFQNEAQLEKSRLLSDRFSAERPKGSFSTLEIQRTEQGDSAMYLCAYRAGNIYNEQFFGPGTRLTVL.

This sequence joins TRBV2 and TRBJ1-5, with D possibly being TRBD1 (6 bases). Germline loops: CDR1 SNHLY, CDR2 FYNNEI. The CDR3 covers 12 residues. Trimming stripped 7 bases from V and 9 bases from J, with 13 bases between. DNA for the CDR3: TGTGCCAGCATGGGCGGGGGCTGGCCCCAGCATTTT. Translated, it gives CASMGGGWPQHF. Filled out from reference TRBV2 and TRBJ1-5, the complete variable domain reads EPEVTQTPSHQVTQMGQEVILRCVPISNHLYFYWYRQILGQKVEFLVSFYNNEISEKSEIFDDQFSVERPDGSNFTLKIRSTKLEDSAMYFCASMGGGWPQHFGDGTRLSIL.

V and J are TRBV4-1 and TRBJ2-5; D might be TRBD2 (5 bases). The CDR3 is 15 residues long. CDR1 MGHRA and CDR2 YSYEKL come from the germline V gene. Trimming removed 2 bases at V and 4 bases at J, with 14 bases between. DNA for the CDR3: TGCGCCAGCAGCCAACTTCACCCCCGGGGAGAGACCCAGTACTTC. Encoded protein: CASSQLHPRGETQYF.